This T cell receptor (beta chain) was recorded in a study of T cell changes during pregnancy in multiple sclerosis. The CDR3 extends over 15 amino acids. V trimming: 4 bases; J trimming: 5 bases; junction bases outside the gene matches: 4. Germline values: CDR1 SGHVS, CDR2 FNYEAQ. Clones were sequenced by immunoSEQ multiplex PCR, and TCRdb holds only the in-frame ones, with some missing. The repertoire has 30,000 to 40,000 clones, roughly 89% of them found once; the top ten carry about 10%. This TCR was recovered from a female donor with multiple sclerosis, enrolled in a pregnancy study. The chain employs TRBV7-6 and TRBJ2-3, with 12 bases lining up with TRBD1. Specimen: CD8+ T cells from peripheral blood mononuclear cells, collected in the second trimester of pregnancy. CDR3 in DNA: TGTGCCAGCAGCTCCGGGACAGGGGGCTTAGATACGCAGTATTTT. This translates into CASSSGTGGLDTQYF.